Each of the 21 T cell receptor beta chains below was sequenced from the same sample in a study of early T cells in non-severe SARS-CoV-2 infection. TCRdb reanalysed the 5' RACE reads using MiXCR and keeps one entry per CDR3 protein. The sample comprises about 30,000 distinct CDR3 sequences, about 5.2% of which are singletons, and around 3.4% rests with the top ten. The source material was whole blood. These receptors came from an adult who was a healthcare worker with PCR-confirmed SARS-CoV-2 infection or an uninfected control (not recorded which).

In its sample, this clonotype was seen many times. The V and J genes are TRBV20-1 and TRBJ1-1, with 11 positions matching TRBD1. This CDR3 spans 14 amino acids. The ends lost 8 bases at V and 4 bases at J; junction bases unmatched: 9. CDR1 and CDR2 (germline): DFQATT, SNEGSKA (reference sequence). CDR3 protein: CSSAPDRGPTEAFF. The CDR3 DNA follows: TGCAGTTCTGCCCCGGACAGGGGGCCCACTGAAGCTTTCTTT.

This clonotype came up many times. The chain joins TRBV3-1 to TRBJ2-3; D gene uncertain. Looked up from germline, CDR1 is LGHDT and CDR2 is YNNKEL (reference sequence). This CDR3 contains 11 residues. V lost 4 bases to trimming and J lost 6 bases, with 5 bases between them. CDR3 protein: CASSLEDTQYF. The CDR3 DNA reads TGTGCCAGCAGCCTAGAGGATACGCAGTATTTT.

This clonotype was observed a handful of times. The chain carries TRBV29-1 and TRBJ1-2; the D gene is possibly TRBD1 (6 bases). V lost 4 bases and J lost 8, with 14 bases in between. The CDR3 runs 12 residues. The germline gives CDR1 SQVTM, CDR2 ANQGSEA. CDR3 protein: CSVGDTSKGYTF. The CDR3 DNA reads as TGCAGCGTTGGGGACACCTCCAAAGGCTACACCTTC.

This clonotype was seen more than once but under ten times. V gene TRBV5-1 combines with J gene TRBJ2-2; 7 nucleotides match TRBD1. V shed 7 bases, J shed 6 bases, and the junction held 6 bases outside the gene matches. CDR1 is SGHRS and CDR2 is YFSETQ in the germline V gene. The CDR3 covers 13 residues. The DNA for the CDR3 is TGCGCCAGCGGGCAGGGGGACCCCGGGGAGCTGTTTTTT. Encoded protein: CASGQGDPGELFF.

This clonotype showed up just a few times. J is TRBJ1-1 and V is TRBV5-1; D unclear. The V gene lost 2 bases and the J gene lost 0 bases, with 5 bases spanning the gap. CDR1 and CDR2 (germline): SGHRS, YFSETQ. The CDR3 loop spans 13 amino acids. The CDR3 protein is CASSFQVNTEAFF. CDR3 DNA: TGCGCCAGCAGCTTCCAGGTGAACACTGAAGCTTTCTTT.

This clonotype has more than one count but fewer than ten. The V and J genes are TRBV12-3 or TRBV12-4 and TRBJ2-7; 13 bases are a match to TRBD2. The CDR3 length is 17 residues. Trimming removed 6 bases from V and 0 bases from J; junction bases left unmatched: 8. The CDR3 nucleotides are TGTGCCAGCAGAACCGGGACTAGCGGGAAGAGCTCCTACGAGCAGTACTTC. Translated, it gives CASRTGTSGKSSYEQYF.

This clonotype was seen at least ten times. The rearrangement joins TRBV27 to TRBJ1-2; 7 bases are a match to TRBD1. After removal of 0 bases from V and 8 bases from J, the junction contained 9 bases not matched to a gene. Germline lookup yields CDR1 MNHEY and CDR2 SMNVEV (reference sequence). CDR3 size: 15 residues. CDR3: CASSLSIDRVYGYTF. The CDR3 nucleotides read TGTGCCAGCAGTTTATCGATCGACAGGGTATACGGCTACACCTTC.

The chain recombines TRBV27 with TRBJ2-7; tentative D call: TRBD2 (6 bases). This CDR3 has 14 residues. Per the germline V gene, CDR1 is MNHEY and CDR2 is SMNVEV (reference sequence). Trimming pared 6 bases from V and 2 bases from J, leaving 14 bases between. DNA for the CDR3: TGTGCCAGCAGGTCACTCGGGGGACCCTACGAGCAGTACTTC. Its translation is CASRSLGGPYEQYF.

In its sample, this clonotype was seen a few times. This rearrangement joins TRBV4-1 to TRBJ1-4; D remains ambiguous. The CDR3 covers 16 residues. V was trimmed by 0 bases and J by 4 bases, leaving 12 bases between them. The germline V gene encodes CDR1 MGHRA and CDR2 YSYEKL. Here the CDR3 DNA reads TGCGCCAGCAGCCAAGATTCCGGGGTTGGTAATGAAAAACTGTTTTTT. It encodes CASSQDSGVGNEKLFF.

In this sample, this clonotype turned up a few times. The CDR3 nucleotides read TGTGCCAGCAGCTTAAGGCAGGGGAATACCGGGGAGCTGTTTTTT. Residues: CASSLRQGNTGELFF. The chain employs TRBV7-3 and TRBJ2-2; weak D call: TRBD1 (6 bases). With 1 base removed from V and 5 bases from J, the gap between germline ends came to 11 bases. This CDR3 is 15 amino acids long. Germline CDR1 reads SGHTA; CDR2 reads FQGTGA.

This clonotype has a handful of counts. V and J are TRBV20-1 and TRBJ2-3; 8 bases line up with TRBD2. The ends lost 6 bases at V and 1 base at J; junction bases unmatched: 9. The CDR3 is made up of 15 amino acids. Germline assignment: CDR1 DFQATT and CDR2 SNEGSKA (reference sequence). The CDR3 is CSAGGLGGGTDTQYF. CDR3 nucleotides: TGCAGTGCCGGGGGACTAGGTGGGGGCACAGATACGCAGTATTTT.

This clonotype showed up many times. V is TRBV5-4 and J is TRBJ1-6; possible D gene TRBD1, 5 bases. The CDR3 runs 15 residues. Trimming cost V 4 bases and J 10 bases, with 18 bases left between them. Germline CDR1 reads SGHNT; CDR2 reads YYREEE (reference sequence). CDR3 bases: TGTGCCAGCAGCCGGGGCTCAGGGCCCCCATCACCCCTCCACTTT. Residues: CASSRGSGPPSPLHF.

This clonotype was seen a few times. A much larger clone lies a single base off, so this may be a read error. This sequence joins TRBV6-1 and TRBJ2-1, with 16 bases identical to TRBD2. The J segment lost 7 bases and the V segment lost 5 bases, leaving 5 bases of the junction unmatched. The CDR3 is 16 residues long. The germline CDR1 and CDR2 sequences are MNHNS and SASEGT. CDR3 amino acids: CASSTGTSGRANEQFF. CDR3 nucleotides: TGTGCCAGCAGTACCGGGACTAGCGGGAGGGCAAATGAGCAGTTCTTC.

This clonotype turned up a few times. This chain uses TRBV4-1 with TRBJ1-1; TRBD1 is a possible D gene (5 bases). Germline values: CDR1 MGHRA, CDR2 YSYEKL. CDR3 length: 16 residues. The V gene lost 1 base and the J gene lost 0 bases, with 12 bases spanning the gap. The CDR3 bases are TGCGCCAGCAGCCAAGTAGCAGGGAAATTGAACACTGAAGCTTTCTTT. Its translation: CASSQVAGKLNTEAFF.

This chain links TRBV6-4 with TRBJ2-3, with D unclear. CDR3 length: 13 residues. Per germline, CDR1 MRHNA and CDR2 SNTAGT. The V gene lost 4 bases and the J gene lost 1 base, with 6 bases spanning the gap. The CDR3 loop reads CASSAQGTDTQYF. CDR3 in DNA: TGTGCCAGCAGTGCCCAGGGCACAGATACGCAGTATTTT.

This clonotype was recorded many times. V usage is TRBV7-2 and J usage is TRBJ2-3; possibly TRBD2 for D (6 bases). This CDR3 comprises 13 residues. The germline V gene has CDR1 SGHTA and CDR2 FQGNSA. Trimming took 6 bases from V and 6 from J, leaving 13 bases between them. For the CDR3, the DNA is TGTGCCAGCAGAGGGAGGTTCGTGGATACGCAGTATTTT. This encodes CASRGRFVDTQYF.

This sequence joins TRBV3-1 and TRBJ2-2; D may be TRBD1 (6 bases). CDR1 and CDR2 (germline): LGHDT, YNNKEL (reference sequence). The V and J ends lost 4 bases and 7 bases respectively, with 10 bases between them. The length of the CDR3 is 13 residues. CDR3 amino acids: CASSLQGHGELFF. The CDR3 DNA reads TGTGCCAGCAGCCTCCAGGGGCACGGGGAGCTGTTTTTT.

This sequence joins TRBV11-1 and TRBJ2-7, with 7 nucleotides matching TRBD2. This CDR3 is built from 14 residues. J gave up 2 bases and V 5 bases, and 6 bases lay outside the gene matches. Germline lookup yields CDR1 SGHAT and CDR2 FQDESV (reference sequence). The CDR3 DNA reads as TGTGCCAGCAGCAGGCTAGCGGATACCTACGAGCAGTACTTC. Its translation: CASSRLADTYEQYF.

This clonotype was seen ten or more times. CDR3 coding DNA: TGCGCCAGCAGTGGTGAGCAAGAGACCCAGTACTTC. Protein: CASSGEQETQYF. The chain links TRBV10-1 to TRBJ2-5; D is ambiguous. Germline values: CDR1 WNHNN, CDR2 SYGVQD (reference sequence). Trimming removed 4 bases at V and 2 bases at J, with 5 bases between. This CDR3 is 12 amino acids long.

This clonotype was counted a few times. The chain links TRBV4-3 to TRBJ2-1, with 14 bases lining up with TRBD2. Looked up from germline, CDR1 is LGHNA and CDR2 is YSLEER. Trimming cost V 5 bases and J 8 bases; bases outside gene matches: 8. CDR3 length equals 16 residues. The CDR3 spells CASSARTSGRLDEQFF. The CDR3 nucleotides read TGCGCCAGCAGCGCACGGACTAGCGGGAGGTTAGATGAGCAGTTCTTC.

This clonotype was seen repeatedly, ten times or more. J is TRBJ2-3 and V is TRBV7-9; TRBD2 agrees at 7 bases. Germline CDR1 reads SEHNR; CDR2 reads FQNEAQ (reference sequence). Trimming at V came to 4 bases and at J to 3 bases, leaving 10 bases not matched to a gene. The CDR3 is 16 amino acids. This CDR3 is CASSSQLRAGTDTQYF. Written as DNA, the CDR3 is TGTGCCAGCAGCTCACAACTCAGAGCGGGGACAGATACGCAGTATTTT.